Described below is a single T cell receptor (beta chain) sequence and its context. Its specificity is unknown. The record originates from a study of shared clonotypes between healthy human individuals. Broader study findings: Generally, estimated richness proved larger in naive subsets than it did in memory subsets.

Germline V gene lookup returns CDR1 PRHDT and CDR2 FYEKMQ (reference sequence). The V segment lost 1 base and the J segment 2 bases; nucleotides outside the gene matches: 6. The CDR3 length is 16 residues. Naive-designated CD8 cells lacked CD45RO, were positively enriched for CCR7, and omitted terminally differentiated effector memory CD45RA+ cells. Clones were sequenced by immunoSEQ multiplex PCR, and TCRdb holds only the in-frame ones, with some missing. The sample has about 800,000 clones, around 96% seen once. This rearrangement joins TRBV13 to TRBJ2-3, with 7 bases identical to TRBD2. Sequencing was performed on naive CD8+ T cells sorted from blood. This TCR was recovered from a man aged 25-45 years in good health. Written as DNA, the CDR3 is TGTGCCAGCAGCTTAGACCTGACTAGCAACACAGATACGCAGTATTTT. This gives the protein CASSLDLTSNTDTQYF.